The clone carrying this T cell receptor beta chain showed up many times. The source of the sample is a study of human T cells and chemical hapten exposure. Study-wide background: Sensitization applied 2% DPC to around 2 cm by around 2 cm of upper inner arm skin. Diphenylcyclopropenone, dosed weekly to the scalp, was given to patients throughout the roughly 25-week study.

The CDR3 totals 16 residues. Germline CDR1 reads SGHRS; CDR2 reads YFSETQ. V lost 0 bases and J lost 3; bases outside the gene matches: 6. Unique molecular identifiers were attached to individual cDNA molecules within the library. TCRdb re-derived calls from the RACE reads in MiXCR, one entry per CDR3 protein. The table lists roughly 64,000 distinct CDR3 sequences, 11% of them singletons. As for time point: pre-sensitization, week 0. Stated treatment: therapeutic diphenylcyclopropenone sensitization with weekly scalp DPC. The chain links TRBV5-1 to TRBJ2-7, with TRBD2 matching over 10 bases. This material consisted of whole blood, taken in connection with sensitization to the hapten diphenylcyclopropenone (DPC). This sequence originates from a woman in her forties with alopecia areata. Some clones in this sample may be carry-over from other donors' samples. The CDR3 sequence is CASSLGSSGSVYEQYF. CDR3 in DNA: TGCGCCAGCAGCTTGGGGTCTAGCGGGAGTGTCTACGAGCAGTACTTC.